What follows are 7 T cell receptor beta chains derived from one specimen sequenced in a study of blood T cell repertoires in COVID-19. TCRdb's table, derived via immunoSEQ multiplex PCR, lists solely in-frame clones and lacks some. This sample has under 300,000 clones; around 86% occur once, and the top ten carry 1.7%. Sequencing was performed on PBMCs or T cells enriched from blood (not recorded which). The receptors derive from a woman aged 40 to 50 who had recovered from COVID-19.

The V and J genes are TRBV27 and TRBJ1-1; D is perhaps TRBD1 (6 bases). In germline, CDR1 is MNHEY, CDR2 SMNVEV (reference sequence). V was trimmed by 1 base and J by 1 base, leaving 10 bases between them. CDR3 length: 15 residues. The CDR3 sequence is CASSLWPTGNTEAFF. In nucleotides, the CDR3 is TGTGCCAGCAGTTTATGGCCGACAGGGAACACTGAAGCTTTCTTT.

V is TRBV4-1 and J is TRBJ1-1, with D unresolved. Germline values: CDR1 MGHRA, CDR2 YSYEKL. The CDR3 extends over 13 amino acids. V was clipped by 2 bases and J by 1 base, with 5 bases between them. This CDR3 reads CASSQIWNTEAFF. As DNA, the CDR3 is TGCGCCAGCAGCCAAATCTGGAACACTGAAGCTTTCTTT.

The rearrangement uses TRBV5-1 and TRBJ2-7; D not resolved. CDR3 length: 12 amino acids. Germline V gene lookup returns CDR1 SGHRS and CDR2 YFSETQ. Trimming took 7 bases from V and 4 from J, leaving 12 bases between them. DNA for the CDR3: TGCGCCAGCGCCCTAAATACGTACGAGCAGTACTTC. Encoded protein: CASALNTYEQYF.

This chain joins TRBV7-9 and TRBJ2-7; D possibly corresponds to TRBD2 (5 bases). There are 12 residues in the CDR3. Germline V gives CDR1 SEHNR, CDR2 FQNEAQ (reference sequence). Trimming left V 5 bases short and J 7 bases short, with 12 bases between. DNA for the CDR3: TGTGCCAGCAGCCGCACACCGGGAGAGCAGTACTTC. Its protein product is CASSRTPGEQYF.

The rearrangement uses TRBV28 and TRBJ2-7; D perhaps matches TRBD2 (5 bases). V lost 6 bases and J 3 bases, leaving 15 bases between the germline ends. CDR1 is MDHEN and CDR2 is SYDVKM in the germline V gene. This CDR3 has 14 amino acids. CDR3 region: CASREPGTGYEQYF. CDR3 in DNA: TGTGCCAGCAGAGAGCCGGGAACGGGCTACGAGCAGTACTTC.

CDR3 bases: TGTGCCAGTAGATCTACAGGATTCATCCCGGGTGACAATGAGCAGTTCTTC. Translating it yields CASRSTGFIPGDNEQFF. This chain links TRBV19 with TRBJ2-1, with D tentatively TRBD1 (5 bases). The germline CDR1 and CDR2 sequences are LNHDA and SQIVND (reference sequence). The V gene lost 6 bases and the J gene lost 5 bases, with 23 bases spanning the gap. This CDR3 has 17 residues.

CDR3 residues: CASRRQGITQGYTF. The CDR3, as DNA: TGTGCCAGCAGAAGACAGGGTATTACCCAGGGCTACACCTTC. V usage is TRBV5-4 and J usage is TRBJ1-2; 7 bases line up with TRBD1. CDR1 SGHNT and CDR2 YYREEE come from the germline V gene (reference sequence). The CDR3 contains 14 residues. V shed 5 bases, J shed 8 bases, and the junction held 12 bases outside the gene matches. Filled out from reference TRBV5-4 and TRBJ1-2, the complete variable domain reads ETGVTQSPTHLIKTRGQQVTLRCSSQSGHNTVSWYQQALGQGPQFIFQYYREEENGRGNFPPRFSGLQFPNYSSELNVNALELDDSALYLCASRRQGITQGYTFGSGTRLTVV.